This TCR beta chain was sequenced during a study of T cell clones after liver transplantation (dated by TCRdb to the late 2010s). Study-wide context: The samples were obtained from ITN030ST, a randomized trial that attempted immunosuppression withdrawal within 2 years after liver transplantation. Tolerance was defined as complete immunosuppression withdrawal for at least one year with no rise in liver enzymes beyond twice the upper limit of normal. As an antigen-independent comparator for the donor-reactive sequences, third party-reactive TCRbeta sequences from pre-transplant MLRs were identified as well. Blood samples were collected pre-transplant, then pre-randomization ahead of withdrawal, and finally post-randomization once withdrawal had either been completed or failed. The studied cohort comprised 8 liver transplant recipients, 3 classified as tolerant and 5 as non-tolerant. Donor-reactive T cell clones were identified using TCRbeta sequencing after a pre-transplant mixed lymphocyte reaction and were then followed in post-transplant blood. Until randomization at 12-24 months post-transplant, subjects were given standard immunosuppression, with no induction therapy. Of the eight recipients, a few were HCV-positive, while the remaining recipients had been transplanted for non-autoimmune, non-viral indications. Broad study findings and their caveats: A greater decline was seen for donor-reactive sequences than for third party-reactive sequences, suggesting partial antigen-specific deletion unrelated to withdrawal success. When repertoire turnover was accounted for, significantly reduced detection of donor-reactive sequences was found in 7 of 8 subjects for CD4 and in 8 of 8 subjects for CD8. Circulating donor-reactive CD4 TCRbeta sequences fell significantly post-transplant in most of the 8 subjects, irrespective of tolerance or HCV status. Since no allograft tissue specimens were available, donor-reactive T cells may have migrated into the graft instead of being deleted. The conclusions were preliminary, being limited by small, heterogeneous patient numbers and by non-standardized post-transplant time points. In two subjects, low numbers of available donor cells limited the measurable donor-reactive repertoire.

Unstimulated PBMCs, after thawing, were stained for CD3, CD4 and CD8 and then FACS-sorted into CD3+CD4+ and CD3+CD8+ populations. All 8 studied subjects were randomized to immunosuppression withdrawal. The Qiagen DNeasy Blood and Tissue Kit was used for isolation of genomic DNA. The CDR3, cysteine through phenylalanine, is 15 amino acids long. Solely the CDR3 DNA is kept, with 45 bases framed from the first base. Trimmed from V: 5 bases; trimmed from J: 7 bases; junction bases lacking a gene match: 9. According to the germline V gene (reference sequence), CDR1 reads MNHEY and CDR2 reads SMNVEV. To note about this clone: Its antigen is unknown. Per-base qualities were not stored, and no clone one base away is much larger.

High-throughput TCRbeta CDR3 sequencing of frozen genomic DNA was performed by immunoSEQ, with PCR amplification, mapping, bias correction and internal controls included. From the authors' description of their analysis: Productive rearrangements were retained, and unique TCRbeta sequences were defined by the CDR3 nucleotide sequence together with the V and J gene. Donor-reactive sequences required at least 5-fold expansion in CFSE-low cells versus unstimulated pre-transplant cells and at least 0.01% frequency. Minimum frequency thresholds were set for each subject based on the unstimulated sample with the lowest template count, ensuring at least 90% detection power. Repertoire turnover was measured by Jensen-Shannon divergence between the top 1000 TCRbeta sequences post- and pre-transplant. Two-sided Fisher's exact tests were used to test for changes in how often donor-reactive sequences were detected. The table was pulled from immuneACCESS by TCRdb, which kept in-frame rearrangements only. Such tables lose some clones; where checked, under half of the loss comes from unresolved V genes, and the rest has no known cause. V and J calls and clone size are as listed in that table; D and trimming were resolved from the DNA. A total of approximately 22,000 clones appear in this sample, approximately 93% of them only once. Approximately 25% of the sample is held by the ten biggest clonotypes.

This clonotype was obtained from a human patient who received a liver transplant. Donor T cells from the graft may be present among the T cells after a transplant. The input for sequencing was CD8+ T cells from blood, taken less than 26 months after liver transplant. The V and J segments used are TRBV27 and TRBJ2-3, with 10 junctional bases fitting TRBD2. The CDR3 is CASSPRTSGLHTQYF. The nucleotides are TGTGCCAGCAGTCCCCGGACTAGCGGTCTACATACGCAGTATTTT.